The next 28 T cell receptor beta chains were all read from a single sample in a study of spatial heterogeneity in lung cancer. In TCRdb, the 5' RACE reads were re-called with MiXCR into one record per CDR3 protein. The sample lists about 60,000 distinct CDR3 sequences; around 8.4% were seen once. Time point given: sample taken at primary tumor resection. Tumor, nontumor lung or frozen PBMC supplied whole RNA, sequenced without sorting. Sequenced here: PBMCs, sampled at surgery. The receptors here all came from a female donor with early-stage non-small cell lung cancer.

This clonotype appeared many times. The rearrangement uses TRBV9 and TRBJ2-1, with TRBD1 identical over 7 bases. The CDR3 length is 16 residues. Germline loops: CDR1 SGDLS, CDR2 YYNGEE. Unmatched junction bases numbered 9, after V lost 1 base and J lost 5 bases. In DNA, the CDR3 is TGTGCCAGCAGCGTATTTGGGACAGCGCCTAACAATGAGCAGTTCTTC. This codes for CASSVFGTAPNNEQFF.

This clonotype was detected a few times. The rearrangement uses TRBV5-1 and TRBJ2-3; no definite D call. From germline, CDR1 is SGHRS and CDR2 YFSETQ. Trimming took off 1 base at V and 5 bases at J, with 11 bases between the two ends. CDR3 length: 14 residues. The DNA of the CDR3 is TGCGCCAGCAGCTTGTTAGCCTCGGGAGATACGCAGTATTTT. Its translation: CASSLLASGDTQYF. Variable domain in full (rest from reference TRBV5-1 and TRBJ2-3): KAGVTQTPRYLIKTRGQQVTLSCSPISGHRSVSWYQQTPGQGLQFLFEYFSETQRNKGNFPGRFSGRQFSNSRSEMNVSTLELGDSALYLCASSLLASGDTQYFGPGTRLTVL.

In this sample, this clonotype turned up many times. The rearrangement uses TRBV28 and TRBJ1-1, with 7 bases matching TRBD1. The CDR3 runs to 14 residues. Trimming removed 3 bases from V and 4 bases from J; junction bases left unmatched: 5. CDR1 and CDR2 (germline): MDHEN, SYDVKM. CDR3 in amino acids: CASSLTGSGTEAFF. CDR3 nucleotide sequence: TGTGCCAGCAGTTTGACAGGGAGTGGCACTGAAGCTTTCTTT. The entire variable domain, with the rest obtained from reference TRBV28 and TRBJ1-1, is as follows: DVKVTQSSRYLVKRTGEKVFLECVQDMDHENMFWYRQDPGLGLRLIYFSYDVKMKEKGDIPEGYSVSREKKERFSLILESASTNQTSMYLCASSLTGSGTEAFFGQGTRLTVV.

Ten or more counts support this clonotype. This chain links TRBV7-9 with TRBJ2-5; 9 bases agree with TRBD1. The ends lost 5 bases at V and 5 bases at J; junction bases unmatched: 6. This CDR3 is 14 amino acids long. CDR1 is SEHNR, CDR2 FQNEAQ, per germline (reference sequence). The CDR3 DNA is TGTGCCAGCAGCATGACAGGGGGGATCGAGACCCAGTACTTC. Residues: CASSMTGGIETQYF.

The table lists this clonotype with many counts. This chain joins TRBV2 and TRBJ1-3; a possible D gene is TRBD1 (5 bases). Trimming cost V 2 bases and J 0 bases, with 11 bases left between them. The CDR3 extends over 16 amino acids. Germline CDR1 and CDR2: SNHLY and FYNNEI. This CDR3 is CASSEIWGVSGNTIYF. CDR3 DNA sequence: TGTGCCAGCAGTGAAATTTGGGGGGTCTCTGGAAACACCATATATTTT.

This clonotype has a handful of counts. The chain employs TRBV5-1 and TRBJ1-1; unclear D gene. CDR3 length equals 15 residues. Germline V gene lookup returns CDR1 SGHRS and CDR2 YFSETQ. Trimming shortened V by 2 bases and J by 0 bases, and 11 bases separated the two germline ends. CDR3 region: CASSFSRDLNTEAFF. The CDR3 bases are TGCGCCAGCAGCTTTTCCAGAGATCTGAACACTGAAGCTTTCTTT.

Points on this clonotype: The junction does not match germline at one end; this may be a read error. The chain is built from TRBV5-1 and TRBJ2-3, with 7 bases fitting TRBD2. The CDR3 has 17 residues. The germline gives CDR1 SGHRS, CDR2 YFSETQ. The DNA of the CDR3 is TGCGCCAGCATGAAAAGCGGGAATAGTTTTAGCACAGATACGCGGTATTTT. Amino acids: CASMKSGNSFSTDTRYF.

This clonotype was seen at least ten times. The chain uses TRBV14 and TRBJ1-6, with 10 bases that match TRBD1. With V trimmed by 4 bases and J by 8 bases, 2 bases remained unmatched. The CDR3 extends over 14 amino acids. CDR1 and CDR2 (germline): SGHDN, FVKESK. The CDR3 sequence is CASSRTGGYSPLHF. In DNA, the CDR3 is TGTGCCAGCAGCCGGACAGGGGGTTATTCACCCCTCCACTTT.

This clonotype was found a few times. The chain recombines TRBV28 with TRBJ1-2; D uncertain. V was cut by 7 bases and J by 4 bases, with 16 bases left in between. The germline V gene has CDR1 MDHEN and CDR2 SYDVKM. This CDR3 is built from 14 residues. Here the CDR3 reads CASTQPLPPYGYTF. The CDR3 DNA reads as TGTGCCAGCACCCAGCCCCTTCCCCCCTATGGCTACACCTTC.

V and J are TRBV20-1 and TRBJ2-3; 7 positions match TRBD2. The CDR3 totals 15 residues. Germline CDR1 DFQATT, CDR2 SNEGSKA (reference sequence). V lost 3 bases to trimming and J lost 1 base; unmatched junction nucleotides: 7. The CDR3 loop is CSASEREGGTDTQYF. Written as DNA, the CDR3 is TGCAGTGCTAGTGAGCGGGAAGGGGGCACAGATACGCAGTATTTT.

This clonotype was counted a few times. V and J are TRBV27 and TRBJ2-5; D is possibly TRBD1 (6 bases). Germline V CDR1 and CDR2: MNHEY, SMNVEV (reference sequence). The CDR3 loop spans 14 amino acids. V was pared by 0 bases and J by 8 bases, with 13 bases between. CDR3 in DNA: TGTGCCAGCAGTTTATCCCCGGACAGAAGCACCCAGTACTTC. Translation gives CASSLSPDRSTQYF.

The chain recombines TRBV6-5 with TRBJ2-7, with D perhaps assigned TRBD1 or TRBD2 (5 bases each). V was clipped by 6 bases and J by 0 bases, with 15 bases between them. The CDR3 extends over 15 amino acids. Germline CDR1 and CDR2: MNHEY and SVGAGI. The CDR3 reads CASRMGPGSSYEQYF. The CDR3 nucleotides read TGTGCCAGCAGGATGGGACCGGGGAGCTCCTACGAGCAGTACTTC.

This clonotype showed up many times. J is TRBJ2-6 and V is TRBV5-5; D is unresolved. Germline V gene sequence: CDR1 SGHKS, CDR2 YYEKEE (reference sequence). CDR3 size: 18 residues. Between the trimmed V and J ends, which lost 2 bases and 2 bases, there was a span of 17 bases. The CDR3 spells CASSLKLASSAGANVLTF. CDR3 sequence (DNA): TGTGCCAGCAGCTTAAAACTTGCTAGTAGTGCTGGGGCCAACGTCCTGACTTTC.

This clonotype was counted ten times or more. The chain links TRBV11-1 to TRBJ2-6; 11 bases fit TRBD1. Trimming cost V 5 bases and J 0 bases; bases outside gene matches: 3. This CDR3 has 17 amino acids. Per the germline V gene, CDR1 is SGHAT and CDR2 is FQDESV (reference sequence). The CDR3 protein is CASSRTGGPSGANVLTF. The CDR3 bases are TGTGCCAGCAGCCGGACAGGGGGCCCCTCTGGGGCCAACGTCCTGACTTTC.

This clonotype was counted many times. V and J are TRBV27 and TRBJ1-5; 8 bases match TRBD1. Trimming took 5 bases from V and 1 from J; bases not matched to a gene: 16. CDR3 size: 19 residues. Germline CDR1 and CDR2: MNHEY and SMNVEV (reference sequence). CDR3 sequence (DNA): TGTGCCAGCAGTCCCAATTTTGAGTCCAGGGGGCAAAGCAATCAGCCCCAGCATTTT. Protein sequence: CASSPNFESRGQSNQPQHF.

The CDR3 DNA reads TGCGCCAGCAGCTTGGCCCTCCCGAGGGCGCATTTTGGGTACACTGAAGCTTTCTTT. This encodes CASSLALPRAHFGYTEAFF. V is TRBV5-1 and J is TRBJ1-1; D is undetermined. CDR3 size: 19 residues. The germline V gene encodes CDR1 SGHRS and CDR2 YFSETQ. Trimming removed 0 bases from V and 3 bases from J, with 24 bases in between.

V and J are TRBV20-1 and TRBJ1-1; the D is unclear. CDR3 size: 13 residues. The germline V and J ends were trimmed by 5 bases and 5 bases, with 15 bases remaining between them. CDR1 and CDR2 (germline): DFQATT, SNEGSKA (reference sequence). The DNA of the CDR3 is TGCAGTGCTCCCCCCCCCGGTCGGACTGAAGCTTTCTTT. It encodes CSAPPPGRTEAFF.

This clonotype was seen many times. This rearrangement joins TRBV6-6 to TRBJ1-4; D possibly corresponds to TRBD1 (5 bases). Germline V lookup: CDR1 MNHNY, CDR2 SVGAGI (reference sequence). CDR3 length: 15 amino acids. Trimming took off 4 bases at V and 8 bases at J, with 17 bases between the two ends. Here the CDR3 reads CASSSPSREGEKLFF. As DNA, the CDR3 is TGTGCCAGCAGTTCCCCCAGCAGGGAAGGGGAAAAACTGTTTTTT.

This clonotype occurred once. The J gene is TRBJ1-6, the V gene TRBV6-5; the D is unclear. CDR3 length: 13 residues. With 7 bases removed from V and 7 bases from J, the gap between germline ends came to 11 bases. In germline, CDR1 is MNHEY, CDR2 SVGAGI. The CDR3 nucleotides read TGTGCCAGCAAGAGGTCCGGGAATTCACCCCTCCACTTT. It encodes CASKRSGNSPLHF.

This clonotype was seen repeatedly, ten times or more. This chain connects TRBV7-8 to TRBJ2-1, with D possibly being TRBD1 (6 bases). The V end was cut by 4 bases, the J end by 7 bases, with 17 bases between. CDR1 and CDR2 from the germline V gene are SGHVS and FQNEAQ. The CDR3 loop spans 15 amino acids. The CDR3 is CASSSNPAQGNEQFF. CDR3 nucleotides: TGTGCCAGCAGCTCCAACCCTGCCCAGGGGAATGAGCAGTTCTTC.

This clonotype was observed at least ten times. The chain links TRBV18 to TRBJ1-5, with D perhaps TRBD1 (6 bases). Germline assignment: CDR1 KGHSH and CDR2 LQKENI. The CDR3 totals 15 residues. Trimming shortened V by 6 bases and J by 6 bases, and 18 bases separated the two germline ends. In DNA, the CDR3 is TGTGCCAGCTCGCCTACTACAGGGAATATTCAGCCCCAGCATTTT. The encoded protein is CASSPTTGNIQPQHF.

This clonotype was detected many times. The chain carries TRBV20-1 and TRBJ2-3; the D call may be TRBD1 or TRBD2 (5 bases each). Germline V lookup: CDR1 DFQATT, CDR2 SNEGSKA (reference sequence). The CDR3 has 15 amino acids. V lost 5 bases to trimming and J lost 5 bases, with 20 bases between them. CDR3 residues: CSARPGTTLGDTQYF. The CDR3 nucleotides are TGCAGTGCTCGCCCCGGGACGACCCTGGGAGATACGCAGTATTTT.

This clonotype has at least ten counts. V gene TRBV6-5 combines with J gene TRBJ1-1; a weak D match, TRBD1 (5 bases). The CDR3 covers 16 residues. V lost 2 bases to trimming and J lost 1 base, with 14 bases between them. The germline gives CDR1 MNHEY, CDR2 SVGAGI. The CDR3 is CASSYSSGHSNTEAFF. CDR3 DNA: TGTGCCAGCAGTTACAGCTCCGGACACTCGAACACTGAAGCTTTCTTT.

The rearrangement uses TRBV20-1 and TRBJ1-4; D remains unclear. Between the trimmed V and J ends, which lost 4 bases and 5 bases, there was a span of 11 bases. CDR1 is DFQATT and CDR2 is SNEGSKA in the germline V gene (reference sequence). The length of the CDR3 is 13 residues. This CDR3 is CSAIPGGNEKLFF. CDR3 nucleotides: TGCAGTGCTATCCCGGGCGGCAATGAAAAACTGTTTTTT.

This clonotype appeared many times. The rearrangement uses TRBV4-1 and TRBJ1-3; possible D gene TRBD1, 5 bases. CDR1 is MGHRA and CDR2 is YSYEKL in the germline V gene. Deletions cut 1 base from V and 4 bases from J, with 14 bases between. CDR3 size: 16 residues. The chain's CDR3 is CASSQGGGGFGNTIYF. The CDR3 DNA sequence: TGCGCCAGCAGCCAAGGAGGCGGGGGGTTCGGAAACACCATATATTTT.

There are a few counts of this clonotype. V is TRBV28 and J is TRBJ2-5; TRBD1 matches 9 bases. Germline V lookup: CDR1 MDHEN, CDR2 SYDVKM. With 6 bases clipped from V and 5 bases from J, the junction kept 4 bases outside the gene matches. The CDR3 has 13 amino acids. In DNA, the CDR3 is TGTGCCAGCAGAGGGACAGGGTGGGAGACCCAGTACTTC. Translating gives CASRGTGWETQYF. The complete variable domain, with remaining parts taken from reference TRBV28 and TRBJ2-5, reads DVKVTQSSRYLVKRTGEKVFLECVQDMDHENMFWYRQDPGLGLRLIYFSYDVKMKEKGDIPEGYSVSREKKERFSLILESASTNQTSMYLCASRGTGWETQYFGPGTRLLVL.

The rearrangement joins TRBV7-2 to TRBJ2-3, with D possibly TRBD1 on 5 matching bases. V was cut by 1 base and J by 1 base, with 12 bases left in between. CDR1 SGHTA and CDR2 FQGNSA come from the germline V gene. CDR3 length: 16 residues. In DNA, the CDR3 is TGTGCCAGCAGCTTAGAAGGGGCCAGACGCACAGATACGCAGTATTTT. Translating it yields CASSLEGARRTDTQYF.

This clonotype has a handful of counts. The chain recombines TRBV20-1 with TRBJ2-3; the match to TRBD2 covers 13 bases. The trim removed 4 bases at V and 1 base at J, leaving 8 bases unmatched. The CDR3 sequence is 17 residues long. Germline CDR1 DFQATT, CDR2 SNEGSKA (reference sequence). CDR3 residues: CSATTTSGGRGTDTQYF. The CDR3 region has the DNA TGCAGTGCTACCACGACTAGCGGGGGGCGGGGCACAGATACGCAGTATTTT.